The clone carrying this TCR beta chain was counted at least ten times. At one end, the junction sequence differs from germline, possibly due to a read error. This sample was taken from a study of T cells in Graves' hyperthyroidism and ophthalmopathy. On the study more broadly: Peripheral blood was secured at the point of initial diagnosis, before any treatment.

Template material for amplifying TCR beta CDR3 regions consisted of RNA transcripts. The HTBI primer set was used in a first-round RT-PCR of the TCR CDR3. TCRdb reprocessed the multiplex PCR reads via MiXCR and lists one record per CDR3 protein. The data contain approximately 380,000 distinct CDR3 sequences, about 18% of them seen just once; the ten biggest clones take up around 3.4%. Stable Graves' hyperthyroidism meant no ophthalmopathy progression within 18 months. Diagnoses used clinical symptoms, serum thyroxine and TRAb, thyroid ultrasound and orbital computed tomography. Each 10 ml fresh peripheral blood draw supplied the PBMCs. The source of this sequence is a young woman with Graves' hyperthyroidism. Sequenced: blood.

CDR3 in amino acids: CATGGLNQPQHF. The DNA for the CDR3 is TGTGCCACGGGGGGCTTGAATCAGCCTCAGCATTTT. This chain joins TRBV28 and TRBJ1-5, with D perhaps TRBD1 (6 bases). The CDR3 spans 12 residues. CDR1 MDHEN and CDR2 SYDVKM come from the germline V gene. The full variable domain, its missing parts supplied by reference TRBV28 and TRBJ1-5, is DVKVTQSSRYLVKRTGEKVFLECVQDMDHENMFWYRQDPGLGLRLIYFSYDVKMKEKGDIPEGYSVSREKKERFSLILESASTNQTSMYLCATGGLNQPQHFGDGTRLSIL.